The 12 T cell receptor beta chains below come from one sample, sequenced in a study of T-cell reconstitution after alpha-beta-depleted transplantation in children. Unique molecular identifiers tagged the TCRbeta library. TCRdb reanalysed the PCR reads using MiXCR and keeps one entry per CDR3 protein. The table includes fewer than 550,000 distinct CDR3 sequences, 11% detected once. The sequences come from PBMCs, mostly from graft donor cells, collected 180 days after TCRalphabeta/CD19-depleted stem cell transplant. The receptors shown here come from a female patient aged 2-9 years who had a stem cell transplant for aplastic anemia, so the T cells may come from the graft donor.

This clonotype was counted a few times. The chain joins TRBV12-3 or TRBV12-4 to TRBJ2-7, with no clear D. CDR3 length: 13 amino acids. V gave up 6 bases and J gave up 2 bases, with 11 bases separating them. The CDR3 reads CASSPRVPYEQYF. DNA of the CDR3: TGTGCCAGCAGCCCTAGGGTGCCCTACGAGCAGTACTTC.

This clonotype was counted ten times or more. The chain has TRBV29-1 and TRBJ1-2; possibly TRBD1 for D (5 bases). Trimming took 4 bases from V and 2 from J, leaving 11 bases between them. This CDR3 contains 13 residues. The germline CDR1 and CDR2 sequences are SQVTM and ANQGSEA. The CDR3 DNA sequence: TGCAGCGTTGCCCAGGGATCGAACTATGGCTACACCTTC. This translates into CSVAQGSNYGYTF.

This clonotype was picked up many times. This rearrangement joins TRBV29-1 to TRBJ2-7, with D unclear. The V end was cut by 0 bases, the J end by 6 bases, with 15 bases between. Germline CDR1 and CDR2: SQVTM and ANQGSEA. The CDR3 length is 14 residues. The CDR3 DNA sequence: TGCAGCGTTGAAGATTCCGGGCACAAGAGCGAGCAGTACGTC. It codes for CSVEDSGHKSEQYV.

V is TRBV7-8 and J is TRBJ1-1; TRBD1 is a possible D gene (6 bases). Germline V gene lookup returns CDR1 SGHVS and CDR2 FQNEAQ. Between the trimmed V and J ends, which lost 0 bases and 7 bases, there was a span of 15 bases. The length of the CDR3 is 15 residues. CDR3 protein: CASSLASGTRIEAFF. CDR3 nucleotides: TGTGCCAGCAGCTTAGCCTCCGGGACAAGGATTGAAGCTTTCTTT.

This CDR3 reads CASSLLTDLAGQETQYF. DNA for the CDR3: TGTGCCAGCAGTTTATTGACCGACTTAGCTGGGCAAGAGACCCAGTACTTC. V usage is TRBV28 and J usage is TRBJ2-5; D unclear. The V and J ends lost 1 base and 2 bases respectively, with 17 bases between them. Germline V CDR1 and CDR2: MDHEN, SYDVKM. This CDR3 has 17 amino acids.

The V call is TRBV20-1, the J call TRBJ1-4; weak D call: TRBD1 (5 bases). This CDR3 spans 13 amino acids. Germline loops: CDR1 DFQATT, CDR2 SNEGSKA (reference sequence). This CDR3 reads CCARVWGGEKLFF. The CDR3 nucleotides are TGCTGCGCTAGAGTGTGGGGGGGTGAAAAACTGTTTTTT.

The rearrangement uses TRBV7-9 and TRBJ2-7, with 7 positions matching TRBD2. The germline V gene encodes CDR1 SEHNR and CDR2 FQNEAQ (reference sequence). V lost 5 bases to trimming and J lost 7 bases; unmatched junction nucleotides: 8. The CDR3 sequence is 13 residues long. CDR3 in DNA: TGTGCCAGCAGCGGGGGGACTACTGGGGAGCAGTACTTC. This translates into CASSGGTTGEQYF.

This clonotype turned up a few times. The V and J genes are TRBV12-3 or TRBV12-4 and TRBJ2-1, with D possibly TRBD1 on 6 matching bases. The CDR3 spans 14 residues. V was trimmed by 4 bases and J by 4 bases, leaving 11 bases between them. The CDR3 protein is CASSSDRSYNEQFF. DNA for the CDR3: TGTGCCAGCAGTTCCGACAGGTCATACAATGAGCAGTTCTTC.

This chain uses TRBV4-3 with TRBJ2-1; no clear D gene. The V and J ends lost 4 bases and 2 bases respectively, with 6 bases between them. From germline, CDR1 is LGHNA and CDR2 YSLEER. This CDR3 contains 13 residues. The CDR3 here is CASSPKPYNEQFF. Here the CDR3 DNA reads TGCGCCAGCAGCCCAAAACCCTACAATGAGCAGTTCTTC.

The chain employs TRBV25-1 and TRBJ2-2, with 7 bases aligning to TRBD1. V was pared by 1 base and J by 9 bases, with 11 bases of the junction left unmatched. Germline-derived CDR1 and CDR2 are MGHDK and SYGVNS. There are 16 residues in the CDR3. CDR3 protein: CASSESPLQGPRELFF. CDR3 DNA: TGTGCCAGCAGTGAATCCCCTTTACAGGGGCCGCGGGAGCTGTTTTTT.

At least ten counts were recorded for this clonotype. This rearrangement joins TRBV12-3 or TRBV12-4 to TRBJ2-3, with 12 nucleotides matching TRBD2. After removal of 11 bases from V and 1 base from J, the junction contained 4 bases not matched to a gene. The CDR3 length is 14 residues. The CDR3 here is CASRLAGGTDTQYF. Written as DNA, the CDR3 is TGTGCCTCCCGACTAGCGGGGGGCACAGATACGCAGTATTTT.

The rearrangement uses TRBV28 and TRBJ2-2; D is unclear. There are 15 residues in the CDR3. V lost 3 bases and J lost 4, with 12 bases in between. Germline V lookup: CDR1 MDHEN, CDR2 SYDVKM. The CDR3 sequence is CASSFSVWSTGELFF. The CDR3 nucleotides read TGTGCCAGCAGTTTTTCGGTTTGGAGCACCGGGGAGCTGTTTTTT.